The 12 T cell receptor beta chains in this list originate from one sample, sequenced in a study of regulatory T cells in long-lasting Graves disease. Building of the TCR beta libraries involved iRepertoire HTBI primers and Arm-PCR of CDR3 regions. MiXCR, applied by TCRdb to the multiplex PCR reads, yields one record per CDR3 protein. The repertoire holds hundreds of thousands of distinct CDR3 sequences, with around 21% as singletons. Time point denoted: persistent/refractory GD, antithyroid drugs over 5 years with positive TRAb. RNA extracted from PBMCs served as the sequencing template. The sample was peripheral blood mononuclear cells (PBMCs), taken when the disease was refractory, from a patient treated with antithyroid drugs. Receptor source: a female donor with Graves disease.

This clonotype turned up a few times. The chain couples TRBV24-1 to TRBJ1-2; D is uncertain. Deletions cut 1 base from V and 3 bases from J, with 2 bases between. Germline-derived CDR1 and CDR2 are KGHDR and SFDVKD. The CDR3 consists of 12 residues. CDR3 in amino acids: CATSDFYYGYTF. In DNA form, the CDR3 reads TGTGCCACCAGTGATTTCTACTATGGCTACACCTTC.

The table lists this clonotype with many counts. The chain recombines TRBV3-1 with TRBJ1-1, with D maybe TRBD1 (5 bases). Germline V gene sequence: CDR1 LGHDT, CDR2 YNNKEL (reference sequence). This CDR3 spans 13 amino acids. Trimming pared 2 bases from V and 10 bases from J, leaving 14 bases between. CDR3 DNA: TGTGCCAGCAGCCAAACCGGGGCGCAGGTAGCTTTCTTT. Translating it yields CASSQTGAQVAFF.

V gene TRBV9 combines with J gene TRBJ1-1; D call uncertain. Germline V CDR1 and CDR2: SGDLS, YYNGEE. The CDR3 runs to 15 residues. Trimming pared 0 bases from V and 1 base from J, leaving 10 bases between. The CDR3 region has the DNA TGTGCCAGCAGCGTAGTCCAGATTTGGAACACTGAAGCTTTCTTT. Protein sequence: CASSVVQIWNTEAFF.

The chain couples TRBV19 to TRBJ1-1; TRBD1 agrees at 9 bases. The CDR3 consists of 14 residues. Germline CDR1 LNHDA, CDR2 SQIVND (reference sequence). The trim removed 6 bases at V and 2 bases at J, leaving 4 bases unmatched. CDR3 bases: TGTGCCAGTAGGTTACAGGGGGCCAACACTGAAGCTTTCTTT. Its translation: CASRLQGANTEAFF.

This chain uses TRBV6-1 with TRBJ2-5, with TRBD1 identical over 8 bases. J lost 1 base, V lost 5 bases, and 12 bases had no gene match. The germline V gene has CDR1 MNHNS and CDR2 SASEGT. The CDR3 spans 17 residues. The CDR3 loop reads CASSKQTRQGSQETQYF. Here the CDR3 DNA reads TGTGCCAGCAGTAAACAAACCCGACAGGGGTCCCAAGAGACCCAGTACTTC.

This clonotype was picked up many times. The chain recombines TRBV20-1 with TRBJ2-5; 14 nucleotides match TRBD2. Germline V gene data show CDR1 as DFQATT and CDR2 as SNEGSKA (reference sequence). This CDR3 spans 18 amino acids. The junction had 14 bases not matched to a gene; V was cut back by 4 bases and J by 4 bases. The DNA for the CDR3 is TGCAGTGCTACCCCCCCACCGGGACTAGCGGGAGTGCCAGAGACCCAGTACTTC. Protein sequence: CSATPPPGLAGVPETQYF.

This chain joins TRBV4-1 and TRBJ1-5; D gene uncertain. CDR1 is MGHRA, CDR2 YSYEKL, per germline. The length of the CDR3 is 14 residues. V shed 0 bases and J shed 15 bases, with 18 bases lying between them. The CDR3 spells CASSQDQKPEGRHF. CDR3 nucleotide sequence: TGCGCCAGCAGCCAAGATCAAAAGCCGGAAGGGAGGCATTTT.

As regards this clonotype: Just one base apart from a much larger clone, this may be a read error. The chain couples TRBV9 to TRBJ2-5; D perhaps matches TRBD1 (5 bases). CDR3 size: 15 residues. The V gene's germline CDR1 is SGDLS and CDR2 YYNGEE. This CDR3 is CASSGGSLGQETQHF. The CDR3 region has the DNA TGTGCCAGCAGCGGGGGAAGTCTGGGGCAAGAGACCCAGCACTTC.

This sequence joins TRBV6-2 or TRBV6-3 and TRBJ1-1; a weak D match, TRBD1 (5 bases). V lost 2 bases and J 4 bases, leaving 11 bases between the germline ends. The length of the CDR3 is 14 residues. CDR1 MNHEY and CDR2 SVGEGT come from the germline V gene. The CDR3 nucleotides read TGTGCCAGCAGTTACGGTGCGGGGACCACTGAAGCTTTCTTT. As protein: CASSYGAGTTEAFF.

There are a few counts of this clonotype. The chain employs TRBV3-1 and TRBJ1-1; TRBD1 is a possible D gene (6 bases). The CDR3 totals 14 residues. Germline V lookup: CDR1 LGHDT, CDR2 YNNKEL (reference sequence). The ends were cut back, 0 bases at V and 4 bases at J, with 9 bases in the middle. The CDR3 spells CASSQDPGVTEAFF. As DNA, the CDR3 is TGTGCCAGCAGCCAAGATCCAGGGGTCACTGAAGCTTTCTTT.

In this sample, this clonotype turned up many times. The DNA of the CDR3 is TGTGCCAGAGGGGGTTTCTCCTACGAGCAGTACTTC. Protein product: CARGGFSYEQYF. The genes are TRBV7-3 and TRBJ2-7; D is possibly TRBD1 (6 bases). The CDR3 extends over 12 amino acids. V gave up 9 bases and J gave up 0 bases, with 9 bases separating them. Germline CDR1 is SGHTA and CDR2 is FQGTGA.

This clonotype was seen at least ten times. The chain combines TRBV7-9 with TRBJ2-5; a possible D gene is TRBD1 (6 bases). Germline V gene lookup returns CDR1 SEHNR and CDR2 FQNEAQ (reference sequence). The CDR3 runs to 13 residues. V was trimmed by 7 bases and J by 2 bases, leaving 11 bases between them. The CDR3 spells CASNQDSQETQYF. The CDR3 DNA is TGTGCCAGCAACCAGGACAGTCAAGAGACCCAGTACTTC.